This entry describes one T cell receptor (beta chain). Its specificity is unknown. The study reverse transcribed the entire isolated RNA, so it sequenced expressed TCRB transcripts. Measured with immunoSEQ multiplex PCR; TCRdb has only the in-frame clones, and not every one. Of 250,000 to 300,000 clones in the sample, around 25% are singletons; the top ten hold approximately 0.011%. The CDR3 has 17 residues. Trimming took 1 base from V and 3 from J; bases not matched to a gene: 7. The germline V gene encodes CDR1 SGHTA and CDR2 FQGNSA. The entry originates in a study of beta chain features in type 1 diabetes. CD4+ cells of the naive, central memory, regulatory and stem cell-like memory types were sorted via CD45RO/CCR7/CD25/CD127/CD95/CD27. Study results and limitations: Comparison showed that naive, central memory and Treg TCRB repertoires appeared more similar among patients than among healthy donors. VDJ junctions from type 1 diabetes patients carried fewer insertions and larger deletions. In every one of the four CD4+ subsets, TCRB CDR3s were moderately but significantly shorter in Type 1 diabetes patients.

This chain links TRBV7-2 with TRBJ2-1; 9 bases fit TRBD2. The source of this sequence is a woman aged 30 to 39 with type 1 diabetes. Sequencing was performed on naive CD4+ T cells from blood. The CDR3 DNA follows: TGTGCCAGCAGCTTAGTCCACACTAGCGGGCACTACAATGAGCAGTTCTTC. Protein product: CASSLVHTSGHYNEQFF. Full variable domain (remainder filled in from reference TRBV7-2 and TRBJ2-1): GAGVSQSPSNKVTEKGKDVELRCDPISGHTALYWYRQSLGQGLEFLIYFQGNSAPDKSGLPSDRFSAERTGGSVSTLTIQRTQQEDSAVYLCASSLVHTSGHYNEQFFGPGTRLTVL.